These 25 T cell receptor beta chains were sequenced from one sample in a study of cytomegalovirus exposure and HLA in healthy donors. The data were produced by immunoSEQ multiplex PCR, yet TCRdb's version contains in-frame clones alone and is incomplete. The data hold roughly 200,000 clones, with 86% observed a single time. Source material: PBMCs. The receptors here all came from a man aged 30-40 years in good health and CMV-seropositive.

This clone was observed once. The chain recombines TRBV5-8 with TRBJ1-5; D not resolved. The CDR3 is made up of 14 amino acids. The V end lost 2 bases, the J end lost 7 bases, and 13 bases lay between the germline ends. The germline V gene has CDR1 SGHTS and CDR2 YDEGEE. CDR3 bases: TGTGCCAGCAGCTTTCTATCGGGGAACCAGCCCCAGCATTTT. It yields the protein CASSFLSGNQPQHF.

The V call is TRBV9, the J call TRBJ1-5; TRBD1 matches 7 bases. Trimming removed 0 bases from V and 3 bases from J; junction bases left unmatched: 0. This CDR3 has 14 residues. The germline V gene encodes CDR1 SGDLS and CDR2 YYNGEE. CDR3 DNA sequence: TGTGCCAGCAGCGTAGAGGGGGCCAATCAGCCCCAGCATTTT. Translating gives CASSVEGANQPQHF.

The rearrangement links TRBV29-1 to TRBJ2-7; D is ambiguous. CDR1 and CDR2 (germline): SQVTM, ANQGSEA. Trimming removed 4 bases from V and 5 bases from J, with 6 bases in between. The CDR3 extends over 10 amino acids. Here the CDR3 DNA reads TGCAGCGTTGTCCGTAACGAGCAGTACTTC. Protein product: CSVVRNEQYF.

The rearrangement uses TRBV11-1 and TRBJ1-1; D call uncertain. The V end lost 1 base, the J end lost 3 bases, and 6 bases lay between the germline ends. Germline V gene sequence: CDR1 SGHAT, CDR2 FQDESV (reference sequence). The CDR3 runs to 13 residues. CDR3 loop: CASSLVGYTEAFF. The CDR3 DNA follows: TGTGCCAGCAGCTTAGTTGGGTACACTGAAGCTTTCTTT.

The chain couples TRBV11-2 to TRBJ1-3; D unclear. The CDR3 totals 13 residues. CDR1 SGHAT and CDR2 FQNNGV come from the germline V gene. V was shortened by 2 bases and J by 4 bases, with 6 bases between the two germline ends. CDR3 DNA sequence: TGTGCCAGCAGCTTACACCAGGGAAACACCATATATTTT. Its protein product is CASSLHQGNTIYF.

This chain joins TRBV5-6 and TRBJ2-5; D is perhaps TRBD2 (6 bases). The V end was cut by 1 base, the J end by 4 bases, with 17 bases between. CDR1 SGHDT and CDR2 YYEEEE come from the germline V gene. This CDR3 is 16 amino acids long. In DNA, the CDR3 is TGTGCCAGCAGCTTGTGGGGGGTATCGAGAGGAGAGACCCAGTACTTC. Translation gives CASSLWGVSRGETQYF.

The V and J genes are TRBV6-5 and TRBJ1-1; D is perhaps TRBD1 (6 bases). The CDR3 spans 16 residues. The ends were cut back, 2 bases at V and 5 bases at J, with 18 bases in the middle. In germline, CDR1 is MNHEY, CDR2 SVGAGI. The CDR3 loop reads CASSYRGGAMRTEAFF. In DNA form, the CDR3 reads TGTGCCAGCAGTTACCGGGGGGGGGCGATGAGGACTGAAGCTTTCTTT.

In the case of this clone: Other DNA sequences in the sample encode the same CDR3. The chain is built from TRBV5-1 and TRBJ2-5; D not certain. The V end was cut by 0 bases, the J end by 5 bases, with 2 bases between. The CDR3 runs to 11 residues. CDR1 and CDR2 (germline): SGHRS, YFSETQ. The CDR3 nucleotides read TGCGCCAGCAGCTTGGACGAGACCCAGTACTTC. This gives the protein CASSLDETQYF.

V usage is TRBV7-6 and J usage is TRBJ2-7; D is perhaps TRBD1 or TRBD2 (5 bases each). CDR1 is SGHVS, CDR2 FNYEAQ, per germline. The V gene lost 0 bases and the J gene lost 5 bases, with 11 bases spanning the gap. CDR3 size: 14 residues. CDR3 sequence: CASSLAGVLDEQYF. The DNA for the CDR3 is TGTGCCAGCAGCTTAGCGGGGGTATTGGACGAGCAGTACTTC.

The chain joins TRBV4-1 to TRBJ1-2; D gene ambiguous. The CDR3 consists of 13 residues. The germline V gene encodes CDR1 MGHRA and CDR2 YSYEKL. V was shortened by 4 bases and J by 1 base, with 7 bases between the two germline ends. CDR3 DNA sequence: TGCGCCAGCAGCCCAACAAGTAACTATGGCTACACCTTC. Amino acids: CASSPTSNYGYTF.

This clone occurred once. V and J are TRBV6-4 and TRBJ1-2, with 9 bases that match TRBD1. The V and J ends lost 6 bases and 8 bases, in that order; junction bases with no gene match: 7. This CDR3 is built from 13 residues. Per the germline V gene, CDR1 is MRHNA and CDR2 is SNTAGT. The CDR3 sequence: CASSRDRGGGYTF. The CDR3 bases are TGTGCCAGCAGCCGCGACAGGGGGGGCGGCTACACCTTC.

This clone came up once. The chain combines TRBV7-2 with TRBJ2-1; D call uncertain. The germline gives CDR1 SGHTA, CDR2 FQGNSA. This CDR3 comprises 12 residues. Trimming left V 6 bases short and J 10 bases short, with 13 bases between. The CDR3 bases are TGTGCCAGCAGTTCAGTCTCCGTAGAGCAGTTCTTC. This codes for CASSSVSVEQFF. The full variable domain, completed using reference TRBV7-2 and TRBJ2-1, is GAGVSQSPSNKVTEKGKDVELRCDPISGHTALYWYRQSLGQGLEFLIYFQGNSAPDKSGLPSDRFSAERTGGSVSTLTIQRTQQEDSAVYLCASSSVSVEQFFGPGTRLTVL.

The chain couples TRBV28 to TRBJ1-2; D not resolved. The ends were cut back, 8 bases at V and 2 bases at J, with 6 bases in the middle. This CDR3 contains 11 residues. Looked up from germline, CDR1 is MDHEN and CDR2 is SYDVKM. The CDR3 bases are TGTGCCAGCTATGTCAACTATGGCTACACCTTC. It yields the protein CASYVNYGYTF.

In this sample, this clone turned up once. V is TRBV15 and J is TRBJ2-5, with D possibly matching TRBD2 (5 bases). V gave up 5 bases and J gave up 7 bases, with 14 bases separating them. This CDR3 is built from 13 residues. CDR1 is LNHNV and CDR2 is YYDKDF in the germline V gene (reference sequence). CDR3 nucleotides: TGTGCCACCAGCGGACTTGGACGAGGGACCCAGTACTTC. Translating gives CATSGLGRGTQYF.

The rearrangement joins TRBV9 to TRBJ1-1; the D gene is possibly TRBD1 (6 bases). The CDR3 loop spans 15 amino acids. Germline loops: CDR1 SGDLS, CDR2 YYNGEE. V was shortened by 3 bases and J by 0 bases, with 12 bases between the two germline ends. The CDR3 sequence: CASSGGQGMNTEAFF. The CDR3 bases are TGTGCCAGCAGCGGGGGGCAGGGAATGAACACTGAAGCTTTCTTT.

The chain links TRBV5-6 to TRBJ2-7; D may be TRBD2 (6 bases). CDR3 length: 13 amino acids. Trimming left V 3 bases short and J 7 bases short, with 14 bases between. Germline V CDR1 and CDR2: SGHDT, YYEEEE. CDR3 loop: CASSWRGGQEQYF. The CDR3 DNA is TGTGCCAGCAGCTGGCGGGGCGGGCAGGAGCAGTACTTC.

The rearrangement joins TRBV18 to TRBJ2-5, with unresolved D. Trimming pared 3 bases from V and 5 bases from J, leaving 25 bases between. The germline CDR1 and CDR2 sequences are KGHSH and LQKENI. The CDR3 extends over 18 amino acids. The DNA for the CDR3 is TGTGCCAGCTCACCTAAATTACACTCCACCCGCAGCGACGAGACCCAGTACTTC. Translated: CASSPKLHSTRSDETQYF.

The V call is TRBV25-1, the J call TRBJ2-2; 12 nucleotides align to TRBD2. V dropped 4 bases and J dropped 4; count of bases not matched to a gene: 7. This CDR3 region has 17 residues. Germline CDR1 reads MGHDK; CDR2 reads SYGVNS. CDR3 region: CASSAAWTSGITGELFF. CDR3 nucleotides: TGTGCCAGCAGTGCCGCATGGACTAGCGGGATCACCGGGGAGCTGTTTTTT. Full variable domain (missing parts from reference TRBV25-1 and TRBJ2-2): EADIYQTPRYLVIGTGKKITLECSQTMGHDKMYWYQQDPGMELHLIHYSYGVNSTEKGDLSSESTVSRIRTEHFPLTLESARPSHTSQYLCASSAAWTSGITGELFFGEGSRLTVL.

V and J are TRBV28 and TRBJ1-6; D unclear. Germline lookup yields CDR1 MDHEN and CDR2 SYDVKM. V shed 6 bases and J shed 10 bases, with 13 bases lying between them. The CDR3 length is 13 residues. CDR3 loop: CASSWMMRSPLHF. The CDR3 DNA is TGTGCCAGCAGCTGGATGATGAGGTCACCCCTCCACTTT.

This clone was counted a single time. V and J are TRBV30 and TRBJ1-3; a weak D match, TRBD1 (5 bases). V lost 0 bases to trimming and J lost 5 bases, with 11 bases between them. The CDR3 is made up of 14 amino acids. CDR1 is GTSNPN, CDR2 SVGIG, per germline (reference sequence). CDR3 sequence (DNA): TGTGCCTGGAGTGTCGCAGGGATGCGAAACACCATATATTTT. Its translation is CAWSVAGMRNTIYF.

This clone was detected only once. The chain carries TRBV4-3 and TRBJ2-2; D call uncertain. The CDR3 totals 14 residues. V was trimmed by 5 bases and J by 4 bases, leaving 11 bases between them. The germline gives CDR1 LGHNA, CDR2 YSLEER. The CDR3 DNA reads TGCGCCAGCAGCGCCCAGGATTCCACCGGGGAGCTGTTTTTT. Translated, it gives CASSAQDSTGELFF.

This clone was seen a few times. The V and J genes are TRBV4-2 and TRBJ2-7, with 8 bases that match TRBD1. Unmatched junction bases numbered 4, after V lost 3 bases and J lost 0 bases. This CDR3 spans 15 amino acids. Germline V lookup: CDR1 LGHNA, CDR2 YNFKEQ. CDR3 DNA: TGTGCCAGCAGCCAGACGGACAGGGCCTCCTACGAGCAGTACTTC. Its protein product is CASSQTDRASYEQYF.

V gene TRBV16 combines with J gene TRBJ2-1, with D maybe TRBD1 (5 bases). The CDR3 extends over 13 amino acids. Germline V gene sequence: CDR1 KGHSY, CDR2 FQNENV. Trimming cost V 4 bases and J 6 bases, with 10 bases left between them. The CDR3 DNA sequence: TGTGCCAGCAGCCGGCGACAGACCAATGAGCAGTTCTTC. As protein: CASSRRQTNEQFF. The variable domain in full, completed from reference TRBV16 and TRBJ2-1, reads GEEVAQTPKHLVRGEGQKAKLYCAPIKGHSYVFWYQQVLKNEFKFLISFQNENVFDETGMPKERFSAKCLPNSPCSLEIQATKLEDSAVYFCASSRRQTNEQFFGPGTRLTVL.

V and J are TRBV5-5 and TRBJ1-1; no definite D call. CDR1 is SGHKS, CDR2 YYEKEE, per germline (reference sequence). V was clipped by 5 bases and J by 0 bases, with 8 bases between them. The CDR3 spans 13 residues. CDR3: CASRQIMNTEAFF. The CDR3 DNA is TGTGCCAGCAGACAGATCATGAACACTGAAGCTTTCTTT.

V gene TRBV27 combines with J gene TRBJ2-7; 7 nucleotides line up with TRBD2. In germline, CDR1 is MNHEY, CDR2 SMNVEV (reference sequence). After removal of 3 bases from V and 3 bases from J, the junction contained 5 bases not matched to a gene. CDR3 length equals 14 residues. The chain's CDR3 is CASSFRGENYEQYF. The CDR3, as DNA: TGTGCCAGCAGTTTCCGGGGGGAGAACTACGAGCAGTACTTC.